This T cell receptor (beta chain) was identified during a study of T cells in Graves' hyperthyroidism and ophthalmopathy. This clonotype was picked up many times. Its antigen is unknown. The CDR3 has 17 residues. Germline CDR1 reads SQVTM; CDR2 reads ANQGSEA. The trim removed 0 bases at V and 5 bases at J, leaving 11 bases unmatched. The source material, RNA transcripts, was used to amplify TCR beta CDR3 regions. Primed by the HTBI set, a first-round RT-PCR was run on the TCR CDR3. In TCRdb, the multiplex PCR reads were re-called with MiXCR into one record per CDR3 protein. The repertoire holds 300,000 to 450,000 distinct CDR3 sequences, with 11% to 15% as singletons. Study outcomes and limitations: Onset of ophthalmopathy came a median 6.5 months after the model predicted it.

The hyperthyroidism patients had all been newly diagnosed, and their disease duration was under 2 months. Their ages ranged from 18 to 65 years. The diagnoses drew upon clinical symptoms, serum thyroxine and TRAb, thyroid ultrasound and orbital computed tomography. Sequencing was carried out using blood. This TCR derives from a woman between 55 and 75 years old with Graves' hyperthyroidism. The chain has TRBV29-1 and TRBJ2-3; 10 bases match TRBD2. The CDR3 spells CSVEDLRLAGVKDTQYF. As DNA, the CDR3 is TGCAGCGTTGAAGATCTTCGCCTAGCGGGAGTTAAAGATACGCAGTATTTT.